One TCR beta chain is described in this entry. The antigen is unknown. The data belong to a study of CD8 T cells in Susac syndrome. Study outcomes and limitations: By the study's own acknowledgment, its TCR sequencing and HLA analysis included relatively few individuals.

When the RNA was reverse transcribed, random hexamers were used with an input of about 0.45 to 1 ug. Amplification of TCR beta CDR3 across 54 Vbeta and 13 Jbeta was performed with immunoSEQ multiplex PCR. TCRdb processed the immunoSEQ multiplex PCR reads anew with MiXCR; each CDR3 protein has one entry. Of 120,000 or so distinct CDR3 sequences listed, 85% to 95% are singletons. Sequencing of TCR beta drew on CD8+ and CD4+ T cells from blood. Negative isolation yielded the CD8+ and CD4+ T cells, while FACS enriched the TEMRA cells. The length of the CDR3 is 12 residues. The germline V gene encodes CDR1 SEHNR and CDR2 FQNEAQ (reference sequence). Trimming cost V 1 base and J 12 bases, with 10 bases left between them.

The V and J genes are TRBV7-9 and TRBJ2-1, with D possibly being TRBD2 (5 bases). Sequencing was done on a sample of CD4+ T cells from PBMCs. The TCR comes from a human donor with multiple sclerosis. Here the CDR3 DNA reads TGTGCCAGCAGCTTAGGAGGCGAGGGGCAGTTCTTC. It codes for CASSLGGEGQFF.